Below, one T cell receptor beta chain is given with its context. PCR involved 60 Vbeta and 13 Jbeta primers. Libraries were prepared by immunoSEQ multiplex PCR; TCRdb keeps only in-frame clonotypes and omits some of them. The table shows under 200,000 clones, with approximately 86% occurring only once. Germline V lookup: CDR1 SGHRS, CDR2 YFSETQ. CDR3 size: 15 residues. V shed 4 bases and J 0 bases; nucleotides not matched to a gene: 6. This sample is drawn from a study of cytomegalovirus exposure and HLA in healthy donors. The TCR comes from a boy between 2 and 10 years old in good health and CMV-seronegative. This rearrangement joins TRBV5-1 to TRBJ2-7, with 8 bases lining up with TRBD2. Material: PBMCs. CDR3 sequence: CASSLERGISYEQYF. The CDR3, as DNA: TGCGCCAGCAGCCTCGAGCGGGGGATCTCCTACGAGCAGTACTTC.